This is a list of T cell receptor beta chains from one sample in a study of T cells in Graves' hyperthyroidism and ophthalmopathy. TCRdb reanalysed the multiplex PCR reads using MiXCR and keeps one entry per CDR3 protein. Among about 510,000 distinct CDR3 sequences listed, 14% were seen once. Sequenced sample: blood. The receptors shown here come from a woman aged 40-49 years with Graves' hyperthyroidism. CDR3s include the opening cysteine and the closing phenylalanine or tryptophan. The order of the fields is clone size, J gene, V gene, D gene, CDR3 protein, CDR3 DNA. The D gene is left open where the match is weak. Not all rows give a size; the values are once, few, many and, for expanded clones, a class.

clone size: .
J gene: TRBJ2-3
V gene: TRBV10-1
D gene: .
CDR3 protein: CASSEGNLDTQYF
CDR3 DNA: TGCGCCAGCAGTGAGGGTAATTTGGATACGCAGTATTTT

clone size: .
J gene: TRBJ1-2
V gene: TRBV12-3/TRBV12-4
D gene: .
CDR3 protein: CASSFRTELNYGYTF
CDR3 DNA: TGTGCCAGCAGTTTTCGGACAGAGCTTAACTATGGCTACACCTTC

clone size: many
J gene: TRBJ1-2
V gene: TRBV5-5
D gene: .
CDR3 protein: CASSLSVTYGYTF
CDR3 DNA: TGTGCCAGCAGCTTGTCTGTTACCTATGGCTACACCTTC

clone size: .
J gene: TRBJ1-6
V gene: TRBV12-3/TRBV12-4
D gene: .
CDR3 protein: CASTPGLYNSPLHF
CDR3 DNA: TGTGCCAGCACCCCAGGGTTATATAATTCACCCCTCCACTTT

clone size: .
J gene: TRBJ1-2
V gene: TRBV28
D gene: TRBD1
CDR3 protein: CASSSGQGMSDGYTF
CDR3 DNA: TGTGCCAGCAGCTCTGGACAGGGGATGTCGGATGGCTACACCTTC

clone size: many
J gene: TRBJ1-1
V gene: TRBV20-1
D gene: .
CDR3 protein: CSAQRAENTEAFF
CDR3 DNA: TGCAGTGCCCAACGTGCCGAGAACACTGAAGCTTTCTTT

clone size: many
J gene: TRBJ1-1
V gene: TRBV27
D gene: TRBD1
CDR3 protein: CASSPQGTAPVRAFF
CDR3 DNA: TGTGCCAGCAGTCCTCAAGGGACAGCCCCAGTGCGAGCTTTCTTT

clone size: many
J gene: TRBJ2-1
V gene: TRBV7-2
D gene: .
CDR3 protein: CASSLVAGGKGYNEQFF
CDR3 DNA: TGTGCCAGCAGCTTAGTGGCGGGCGGCAAGGGATACAATGAGCAGTTCTTC

clone size: many
J gene: TRBJ1-6
V gene: TRBV7-3
D gene: .
CDR3 protein: CASSSIDSSPLHF
CDR3 DNA: TGTGCCAGCAGCTCAATCGACAGTTCACCCCTCCACTTT

clone size: .
J gene: TRBJ1-1
V gene: TRBV4-1
D gene: .
CDR3 protein: CASSPRHLNTEAFF
CDR3 DNA: TGCGCCAGCAGCCCAAGGCACTTGAACACTGAAGCTTTCTTT

clone size: many
J gene: TRBJ1-1
V gene: TRBV6-1
D gene: .
CDR3 protein: CASSIPSLAEAFF
CDR3 DNA: TGTGCCAGCAGTATCCCATCCCTCGCTGAAGCTTTCTTT

clone size: many
J gene: TRBJ2-2
V gene: TRBV5-6
D gene: .
CDR3 protein: CASSPQGHHTGELFF
CDR3 DNA: TGTGCCAGCTCCCCCCAGGGGCATCACACCGGGGAGCTGTTTTTT

clone size: many
J gene: TRBJ1-2
V gene: TRBV7-9
D gene: .
CDR3 protein: CASSLFPGNYGYTF
CDR3 DNA: TGTGCCAGCAGCTTATTTCCAGGGAACTATGGCTACACCTTC

clone size: .
J gene: TRBJ2-1
V gene: TRBV3-1
D gene: .
CDR3 protein: CASSQVVNEQFF
CDR3 DNA: TGTGCCAGCAGCCAGGTGGTAAATGAGCAGTTCTTC

clone size: few
J gene: TRBJ1-6
V gene: TRBV4-1
D gene: .
CDR3 protein: CASSQEGQGGYSPLHF
CDR3 DNA: TGCGCCAGCAGCCAAGAGGGCCAAGGGGGATACTCACCCCTCCACTTT

clone size: many
J gene: TRBJ2-1
V gene: TRBV27
D gene: TRBD2
CDR3 protein: CASSRLAGRNEQFF
CDR3 DNA: TGTGCCAGCAGCCGACTAGCGGGACGAAATGAGCAGTTCTTC

clone size: many
J gene: TRBJ2-1
V gene: TRBV6-1
D gene: .
CDR3 protein: CASRRTINYNEQFF
CDR3 DNA: TGTGCCAGCAGAAGGACTATTAACTACAATGAGCAGTTCTTC

clone size: many
J gene: TRBJ1-3
V gene: TRBV11-2
D gene: TRBD1
CDR3 protein: CASSTRTGLTSGNTIYF
CDR3 DNA: TGTGCCAGCAGCACCCGGACAGGACTGACCTCTGGAAACACCATATATTTT

clone size: many
J gene: TRBJ1-3
V gene: TRBV2
D gene: .
CDR3 protein: CASSEAAGDGNTIYF
CDR3 DNA: TGTGCCAGCAGTGAAGCTGCAGGGGACGGAAACACCATATATTTT

clone size: .
J gene: TRBJ1-2
V gene: TRBV29-1
D gene: .
CDR3 protein: CSVEELLGGYTF
CDR3 DNA: TGCAGCGTTGAAGAGCTTCTAGGGGGCTACACCTTC

clone size: many
J gene: TRBJ1-5
V gene: TRBV5-5
D gene: TRBD1
CDR3 protein: CASSYQGGSNQPQHF
CDR3 DNA: TGTGCCAGCAGCTACCAGGGGGGTAGCAATCAGCCCCAGCATTTT

clone size: .
J gene: TRBJ2-6
V gene: TRBV5-1
D gene: .
CDR3 protein: CASSWERDSSGANVLTF
CDR3 DNA: TGCGCCAGCAGCTGGGAACGGGACTCCTCTGGGGCCAACGTCCTGACTTTC

clone size: .
J gene: TRBJ2-1
V gene: TRBV30
D gene: TRBD2
CDR3 protein: CAWSGGGTGNEQFF
CDR3 DNA: TGTGCCTGGAGCGGGGGGGGGACGGGGAATGAGCAGTTCTTC

clone size: many
J gene: TRBJ2-2
V gene: TRBV7-6
D gene: .
CDR3 protein: CASSTRVVGELFF
CDR3 DNA: TGTGCCAGCAGCACTAGAGTGGTCGGGGAGCTGTTTTTT

clone size: many
J gene: TRBJ1-1
V gene: TRBV2
D gene: TRBD1
CDR3 protein: CASSEAPGQMNTEAFF
CDR3 DNA: TGTGCCAGCAGTGAAGCTCCGGGACAGATGAACACTGAAGCTTTCTTT

clone size: many
J gene: TRBJ2-1
V gene: TRBV6-1
D gene: .
CDR3 protein: CASSHDSLNEQFF
CDR3 DNA: TGTGCCAGCAGTCACGACAGTCTCAATGAGCAGTTCTTC

clone size: many
J gene: TRBJ2-7
V gene: TRBV27
D gene: TRBD1
CDR3 protein: CASSSGTGGPQYEQYF
CDR3 DNA: TGTGCCAGCAGTTCCGGGACAGGGGGCCCCCAGTACGAGCAGTACTTC

clone size: .
J gene: TRBJ1-2
V gene: TRBV5-5
D gene: .
CDR3 protein: CASSLSGGRSGYTF
CDR3 DNA: TGTGCCAGCAGCTTGTCTGGGGGACGAAGTGGCTACACCTTC

clone size: once
J gene: TRBJ1-2
V gene: TRBV20-1
D gene: .
CDR3 protein: CSALLPGLGGNGCTF
CDR3 DNA: TGCAGTGCTCTTTTACCGGGACTTGGAGGGAATGGCTGCACCTTC

clone size: many
J gene: TRBJ2-3
V gene: TRBV6-1
D gene: .
CDR3 protein: CASSERADTQYF
CDR3 DNA: TGTGCCAGCAGTGAAAGAGCAGATACGCAGTATTTT

clone size: few
J gene: TRBJ1-5
V gene: TRBV19
D gene: TRBD1
CDR3 protein: CASRPPTGGGIPNSNQPQHF
CDR3 DNA: TGTGCCAGTAGACCCCCGACAGGGGGCGGAATACCCAATAGCAATCAGCCCCAGCATTTT

clone size: many
J gene: TRBJ1-6
V gene: TRBV2
D gene: .
CDR3 protein: CASNLAGGRENSPLHF
CDR3 DNA: TGTGCCAGCAACCTCGCGGGAGGGCGCGAGAATTCACCCCTCCACTTT

clone size: .
J gene: TRBJ2-1
V gene: TRBV20-1
D gene: .
CDR3 protein: CSAAQRVDEQFF
CDR3 DNA: TGCAGTGCCGCCCAGAGGGTAGATGAGCAGTTCTTC

clone size: few
J gene: TRBJ2-1
V gene: TRBV6-2/TRBV6-3
D gene: .
CDR3 protein: CASSYGLREQFF
CDR3 DNA: TGTGCCAGCAGTTACGGCCTGAGGGAGCAGTTCTTC

clone size: many
J gene: TRBJ2-5
V gene: TRBV6-1
D gene: .
CDR3 protein: CASSGTYQETQYF
CDR3 DNA: TGTGCCAGCAGTGGGACATACCAAGAGACCCAGTACTTC

clone size: many
J gene: TRBJ2-3
V gene: TRBV20-1
D gene: .
CDR3 protein: CSATTDSTDTQYF
CDR3 DNA: TGCAGTGCTACAACCGACAGCACAGATACGCAGTATTTT

clone size: many
J gene: TRBJ2-1
V gene: TRBV6-1
D gene: .
CDR3 protein: CASSYLGRLTYNEQFF
CDR3 DNA: TGTGCCAGCAGTTATCTAGGGAGGCTGACCTACAATGAGCAGTTCTTC

clone size: .
J gene: TRBJ1-5
V gene: TRBV15
D gene: .
CDR3 protein: CATSSRGLGNQPQHF
CDR3 DNA: TGTGCCACCAGCAGCAGGGGCCTTGGCAATCAGCCCCAGCATTTT

clone size: .
J gene: TRBJ2-1
V gene: TRBV15
D gene: .
CDR3 protein: CATSTEPNRVSYNEQFF
CDR3 DNA: TGTGCCACCAGCACAGAACCCAACAGGGTTTCCTACAATGAGCAGTTCTTC

clone size: few
J gene: TRBJ1-5
V gene: TRBV6-1
D gene: TRBD1
CDR3 protein: CASQGGGNQPQHF
CDR3 DNA: TGTGCCAGCCAGGGGGGTGGCAATCAGCCCCAGCATTTT

clone size: few
J gene: TRBJ2-4
V gene: TRBV24-1
D gene: .
CDR3 protein: CATSGSTFVFGQYF
CDR3 DNA: TGTGCCACCAGTGGATCGACCTTTGTTTTCGGTCAGTACTTC

clone size: many
J gene: TRBJ2-1
V gene: TRBV15
D gene: .
CDR3 protein: CATSRDPGPGNEQFF
CDR3 DNA: TGTGCCACCAGCAGAGATCCGGGACCAGGGAATGAGCAGTTCTTC

clone size: .
J gene: TRBJ2-7
V gene: TRBV15
D gene: .
CDR3 protein: CATSRDLSNIPDYEQYF
CDR3 DNA: TGTGCCACCAGCAGAGATCTGAGTAACATTCCCGACTACGAGCAGTACTTC

clone size: many
J gene: TRBJ2-7
V gene: TRBV30
D gene: .
CDR3 protein: CAWSVSKGFHEQYF
CDR3 DNA: TGTGCCTGGAGTGTATCTAAGGGTTTCCACGAGCAGTACTTC

clone size: many
J gene: TRBJ2-7
V gene: TRBV20-1
D gene: .
CDR3 protein: CSASSGTVSYEQYF
CDR3 DNA: TGCAGTGCTAGTTCCGGGACTGTCTCCTACGAGCAGTACTTC

clone size: few
J gene: TRBJ1-1
V gene: TRBV14
D gene: TRBD1
CDR3 protein: CASSPQGFAEAFF
CDR3 DNA: TGTGCCAGCAGCCCACAGGGGTTCGCTGAAGCTTTCTTT

clone size: many
J gene: TRBJ1-2
V gene: TRBV30
D gene: .
CDR3 protein: CAWNQQGNYGYTF
CDR3 DNA: TGTGCCTGGAACCAACAGGGAAACTATGGCTACACCTTC

clone size: .
J gene: TRBJ1-2
V gene: TRBV24-1
D gene: .
CDR3 protein: CATSDLTANYGYTF
CDR3 DNA: TGTGCCACCAGTGATTTGACGGCTAACTATGGCTACACCTTC

clone size: .
J gene: TRBJ1-5
V gene: TRBV24-1
D gene: TRBD1
CDR3 protein: CATSESTGRGDQPQHF
CDR3 DNA: TGTGCCACCAGTGAGTCGACAGGGAGGGGCGATCAGCCCCAGCATTTT

clone size: many
J gene: TRBJ1-5
V gene: TRBV20-1
D gene: .
CDR3 protein: CSAEPPRGNQPQHF
CDR3 DNA: TGCAGTGCTGAGCCCCCGCGGGGCAATCAGCCCCAGCATTTT

clone size: few
J gene: TRBJ2-5
V gene: TRBV30
D gene: .
CDR3 protein: CAWTPTGFLETQYF
CDR3 DNA: TGTGCCTGGACCCCCACAGGTTTCCTAGAGACCCAGTACTTC

clone size: .
J gene: TRBJ2-3
V gene: TRBV7-2
D gene: .
CDR3 protein: CASSWGGGVVSDTQYF
CDR3 DNA: TGTGCCAGCAGCTGGGGGGGCGGGGTCGTCTCAGATACGCAGTATTTT

clone size: many
J gene: TRBJ2-7
V gene: TRBV7-9
D gene: TRBD2
CDR3 protein: CASSPSGGYEQYF
CDR3 DNA: TGTGCCAGCAGCCCCTCGGGGGGGTACGAGCAGTACTTC

clone size: .
J gene: TRBJ2-7
V gene: TRBV30
D gene: .
CDR3 protein: CASEEGSSYEQYF
CDR3 DNA: TGTGCCTCCGAAGAAGGGAGCTCCTACGAGCAGTACTTC

clone size: many
J gene: TRBJ2-2
V gene: TRBV6-6
D gene: .
CDR3 protein: CASSYVRESTGELFF
CDR3 DNA: TGTGCCAGCAGTTACGTCAGGGAAAGCACCGGGGAGCTGTTTTTT

clone size: many
J gene: TRBJ2-1
V gene: TRBV19
D gene: .
CDR3 protein: CASSFGRDSNEQFF
CDR3 DNA: TGTGCCAGTAGTTTCGGGCGGGATAGCAATGAGCAGTTCTTC

clone size: many
J gene: TRBJ2-1
V gene: TRBV5-1
D gene: .
CDR3 protein: CASGLLEGEQFF
CDR3 DNA: TGCGCCAGCGGCCTCTTGGAGGGTGAGCAGTTCTTC

clone size: many
J gene: TRBJ1-1
V gene: TRBV3-1
D gene: .
CDR3 protein: CASSQGETEAFF
CDR3 DNA: TGTGCCAGCAGCCAAGGAGAAACTGAAGCTTTCTTT

clone size: many
J gene: TRBJ2-3
V gene: TRBV7-2
D gene: TRBD2
CDR3 protein: CASSKNLAGGADTQYF
CDR3 DNA: TGTGCCAGCAGCAAAAATTTAGCGGGAGGGGCAGATACGCAGTATTTT

clone size: many
J gene: TRBJ2-3
V gene: TRBV20-1
D gene: TRBD1
CDR3 protein: CSARDPGTGVTDTQYF
CDR3 DNA: TGCAGTGCTAGAGACCCCGGGACAGGGGTCACAGATACGCAGTATTTT